The rows below give T cell receptor beta chains drawn from one sample of a study of shared clonotypes between healthy human individuals. Clones were sequenced by immunoSEQ multiplex PCR, and TCRdb holds only the in-frame ones, with some missing. This table holds 1 million to 1.2 million clones, 60% to 85% found once. Specimen: memory CD4+ T cells from PBMCs. The receptors derive from a young man in good health. Some clones in this sample may be carry-over from other donors' samples. CDR3s include the opening cysteine and the closing phenylalanine or tryptophan. A D gene is named only where the DNA matches it firmly. A clone size is listed for some rows: how often the clone was seen (once, few, many), or a class if it is expanded.

TGCGCCAGCACCCTAGGGACGTGGGGCAATGAGCAGTTCTTC CASTLGTWGNEQFF TRBV5-1 NA NA TRBJ2-1
TGCGCCAGCAGCCGGTTCGGAGGCAACACTGAAGCTTTCTTT CASSRFGGNTEAFF TRBV4-3 NA NA TRBJ1-1
TGTGCCAGCAGCGTCGGACAGGGGACCCTTGACGAGCAGTACTTC CASSVGQGTLDEQYF TRBV9 TRBD1 NA TRBJ2-7
TGTGCCAGCAGCCCGCATCCGGACAGGGACGCTTTCTTT CASSPHPDRDAFF TRBV9 TRBD1 NA TRBJ1-1
TGCAGCGTGGATCTAGCGGGCAGTGAGCAGTTCTTC CSVDLAGSEQFF TRBV29-1 TRBD2 NA TRBJ2-1
TGTGCCAGCAGTTACGTTGGACCGAACACCGGGGAGCTGTTTTTT CASSYVGPNTGELFF TRBV6-5 NA NA TRBJ2-2
TGTGCCAGCAGCGTAGCCCCGGGACAGAAAACAGATACGCAGTATTTT CASSVAPGQKTDTQYF TRBV9 TRBD1 NA TRBJ2-3
TGTGCCAGCAGTTTATTTGGGGGAGGGCAGCCCCAGCATTTT CASSLFGGGQPQHF TRBV27 NA NA TRBJ1-5
TGTGCCAGCAGCTTGTTTCTATCAACTGAAGCTTTCTTT CASSLFLSTEAFF TRBV7-2 NA NA TRBJ1-1
TGCGCCAGCAGCCGGGAAGGGGAGAGCTCTGGAAACACCATATATTTT CASSREGESSGNTIYF TRBV5-1 NA NA TRBJ1-3
TGTGCCAGCAGCGTAGACGGGGACGGACTAGCCAAAAACATTCAGTACTTC CASSVDGDGLAKNIQYF TRBV9 NA NA TRBJ2-4
TGTGCCAGCAGTTTATCCAGGGCTGGGGCCAACGTCCTGACTTTC CASSLSRAGANVLTF TRBV27 NA once TRBJ2-6
TGTGCCAGCAGTTACTCGACTGACACCGTCCAGCAGTACTTC CASSYSTDTVQQYF TRBV6-5 NA few TRBJ2-7
TGTGCCAGCAGTTTAGGGCCGCGACAGGCCGCCTACGAGCAGTACTTC CASSLGPRQAAYEQYF TRBV28 NA NA TRBJ2-7
TGTGCCAGCAGGACAGGGATGAACACTGAAGCTTTCTTT CASRTGMNTEAFF TRBV2 TRBD1 few TRBJ1-1
TGTGCCAGCGCACGTCCCGGGACTAGAGACAGCTCCTACGAGCAGTACTTC CASARPGTRDSSYEQYF TRBV27 TRBD2 once TRBJ2-7
TGTGCCAGCAGACCGACAGCTAACTATGGCTACACCTTC CASRPTANYGYTF TRBV27 NA few TRBJ1-2
TGCGCCAGCAGCTTCCTCGGGACGCCCCACCGGTCCTTTCACCGGTTAAGCACAGATACGCAGTATTTT CASSFLGTPHRSFHRLSTDTQYF TRBV5-1 NA NA TRBJ2-3
TGTGCCAGCAGCTTGGCCTCGCAGAGAAGCACAGATACGCAGTATTTT CASSLASQRSTDTQYF TRBV5-6 NA NA TRBJ2-3
TGCGCCAGCAGCTTGGATTTTGCAGGCGGCGAGCAGTACTTC CASSLDFAGGEQYF TRBV5-1 NA NA TRBJ2-7
TGTGCCATCAGTGAATTCGAGGATTCCGGGGAGCTGTTTTTT CAISEFEDSGELFF TRBV10-3 NA NA TRBJ2-2
TGCGCCAGCAGCTTGGCCCCCGGGACACCGTACACCGGGGAGCTGTTTTTT CASSLAPGTPYTGELFF TRBV5-1 NA NA TRBJ2-2
TGTGCCAGCAGTGGAGAAGGCGGGAGGGCCTTCTACGAGCAGTACTTC CASSGEGGRAFYEQYF TRBV6-1 TRBD2 NA TRBJ2-7
TGTGCCAGCGTACCCGGGAGTTCCAATTCACCCCTCCACTTT CASVPGSSNSPLHF TRBV6-5 NA NA TRBJ1-6
TGCGCCAGCAGCTTGGGTGCTTACGAGCAGTACTTC CASSLGAYEQYF TRBV5-1 NA NA TRBJ2-7
TGTGCCAGCAGTAGGCGGCCCTCTAACTATGGCTACACCTTC CASSRRPSNYGYTF TRBV28 NA NA TRBJ1-2
TGTGCCAGCAGTTTCCCTCGTCCCGGAGGGCGTGAAAAACTGTTTTTT CASSFPRPGGREKLFF TRBV28 NA NA TRBJ1-4
TGTGCCAGCAGCTTCAGACAGGGGGACCCTGGAAACACCATATATTTT CASSFRQGDPGNTIYF TRBV7-6 TRBD1 NA TRBJ1-3
TGTGCCAGCAGCACACGCTTCACAGGGGACACCTATGGCTACACCTTC CASSTRFTGDTYGYTF TRBV28 TRBD1 NA TRBJ1-2
TGTGCCAGCAGTTTAAGAAGCTATGGCTACACCTTC CASSLRSYGYTF TRBV28 NA few TRBJ1-2